These 23 T cell receptor beta chains share one sample of origin, sequenced in a study of CD8+CD57+ T cells in acquired aplastic anemia. Researchers used genomic DNA as the template to profile TCR beta VDJ and CDR3. TCRdb re-analysed the reads in MiXCR, keeping a single row per CDR3 protein. The repertoire includes hundreds of thousands of distinct CDR3 sequences, under 80% of them detected once, and 3.5% to 4.5% sits in the top ten. Sequenced material: sorted CD4+, CD8+, or CD8+CD57+ T cells (not recorded which) from PBMCs. The receptors were sampled from a human donor in good health, serving as a control.

Many counts were recorded for this clonotype. This rearrangement joins TRBV6-2 or TRBV6-3 to TRBJ2-7; maybe TRBD1 (6 bases). Looked up from germline, CDR1 is MNHEY and CDR2 is SVGEGT. Trimming removed 6 bases at V and 3 bases at J, with 9 bases between. The CDR3 runs 12 residues. Written as DNA, the CDR3 is TGTGCCAGCAGGAAACAGGGCTACGAGCAGTACTTC. Translation: CASRKQGYEQYF.

Notes on this clonotype: Lacking the conserved final phenylalanine or tryptophan, this CDR3 likely reflects a read error. The chain links TRBV11-2 to TRBJ1-6, with a tentative D call TRBD1 (6 bases). V was trimmed by 5 bases and J by 0 bases, leaving 11 bases between them. Germline CDR1 is SGHAT and CDR2 is FQNNGV. The CDR3 is 16 amino acids. CDR3 protein: CASSGTRGSYNSPLHL. The CDR3 bases are TGTGCCAGCAGCGGGACACGGGGCTCCTATAATTCACCCCTCCACCTT.

With regard to this clonotype: The junction does not match germline at one end; this may be a read error. The J gene is TRBJ1-4, the V gene TRBV2; 7 positions match TRBD1. The germline CDR1 and CDR2 sequences are SNHLY and FYNNEI. The CDR3 is 15 residues long. This chain's CDR3 is CATSRGQETGKKLFF. The CDR3 DNA reads TGTGCCACCAGTAGAGGCCAGGAGACAGGGAAAAAACTGTTTTTT. Full variable domain (outside the CDR3, taken from reference TRBV2 and TRBJ1-4): EPEVTQTPSHQVTQMGQEVILRCVPISNHLYFYWYRQILGQKVEFLVSFYNNEISEKSEIFDDQFSVERPDGSNFTLKIRSTKLEDSAMYFCATSRGQETGKKLFFGSGTQLSVL.

The chain joins TRBV12-3 or TRBV12-4 to TRBJ2-5, with D hard to call. CDR3 size: 14 residues. The ends were cut back, 3 bases at V and 2 bases at J, with 10 bases in the middle. The CDR3 coding sequence is TGTGCCAGCAGTTTTTCCGGACGGCAAGAGACCCAGTACTTC. It yields the protein CASSFSGRQETQYF.

This clonotype has at least ten counts. The genes are TRBV3-1 and TRBJ2-7, with D tentatively TRBD1 (5 bases). The length of the CDR3 is 11 residues. Germline CDR1 is LGHDT and CDR2 is YNNKEL (reference sequence). Trimming stripped 1 base from V and 7 bases from J, with 5 bases between. CDR3 protein: CASSQAGEQYF. The CDR3 nucleotides read TGTGCCAGCAGCCAAGCAGGGGAGCAGTACTTC.

At least ten counts were recorded for this clonotype. V usage is TRBV5-1 and J usage is TRBJ2-7; 9 positions match TRBD2. CDR1 and CDR2 (germline): SGHRS, YFSETQ. J gave up 4 bases and V 0 bases, and 5 bases lay outside the gene matches. There are 15 residues in the CDR3. CDR3 sequence: CASSLGSGGSYEQYF. Written as DNA, the CDR3 is TGCGCCAGCAGCTTGGGGAGCGGGGGGTCGTACGAGCAGTACTTC.

This clonotype showed up just once. The V gene is TRBV5-5, the J gene TRBJ2-2; D is perhaps TRBD1 or TRBD2 (6 bases each). This CDR3 is 18 amino acids long. Looked up from germline, CDR1 is SGHKS and CDR2 is YYEKEE (reference sequence). Trimming removed 4 bases from V and 0 bases from J, with 19 bases in between. In DNA form, the CDR3 reads TGTGCCAGCAGCGGGCTGGCCGGGGGCTACGCGAACACCGGGGAGCTGTTTTTT. Translated, it gives CASSGLAGGYANTGELFF.

This clonotype has a count of ten or more. The chain couples TRBV20-1 to TRBJ2-1; tentative D call: TRBD1 (5 bases). CDR3 length equals 17 residues. V was pared by 1 base and J by 0 bases, with 16 bases between. Germline values: CDR1 DFQATT, CDR2 SNEGSKA (reference sequence). In DNA form, the CDR3 reads TGCAGTGCTAGAGGGGGCCAGTGGATAAGCTCCTACAATGAGCAGTTCTTC. Translation: CSARGGQWISSYNEQFF.

The V gene is TRBV7-2, the J gene TRBJ1-1; 7 bases map to TRBD1. J gave up 11 bases and V 5 bases, and 5 bases lay outside the gene matches. Germline V gene sequence: CDR1 SGHTA, CDR2 FQGNSA. The CDR3 is 11 residues long. The CDR3, as DNA: TGTGCCAGCAGCGTGCAGGGGGTGGCTTTCTTT. It codes for CASSVQGVAFF.

As for this clonotype: Compared with germline, one end of the junction differs, possibly owing to a read error. The V and J genes are TRBV20-1 and TRBJ2-6; D may be TRBD2 (5 bases). The CDR3 totals 13 residues. Germline lookup yields CDR1 DFQATT and CDR2 SNEGSKA (reference sequence). The CDR3, as DNA: TGCAGTGCTAGGGAGGTGGGGATGCACACTGAAGCTTTC. Amino acids: CSAREVGMHTEAF.

Points on this clonotype: The conserved final phenylalanine or tryptophan is absent from the CDR3, which likely points to a read error. The limits of the CDR3 on the DNA are not certain, so only TCRdb's listed CDR3 is given. The chain joins TRBV10-3 to TRBJ2-1; the DNA was not compared with TRBD1, the D call given in the table. A total of 18 residues make up the CDR3, ends included. Germline V gene lookup returns CDR1 ENHRY and CDR2 SYGVKD. The CDR3 here is CAISGADPGSSSYNEHGY.

Points on this clonotype: One junction end disagrees with the germline gene, perhaps due to a read error. CDR3 in amino acids: CASSLVPDHEQYF. As DNA, the CDR3 is TGCGCCAGCAGCTTGGTGCCGGACCACGAGCAGTACTTC. This chain uses TRBV5-5 with TRBJ2-7; D not resolved. Per the germline V gene, CDR1 is SGHKS and CDR2 is YYEKEE (reference sequence). There are 13 residues in the CDR3.

The CDR3 sequence is CASSYWASAAQETQYF. The DNA for the CDR3 is TGTGCCAGCAGCTATTGGGCTAGCGCGGCCCAAGAGACCCAGTACTTC. V gene TRBV7-2 combines with J gene TRBJ2-5, with a weak D call TRBD2 (6 bases). This CDR3 contains 16 residues. Germline CDR1 SGHTA, CDR2 FQGNSA. The V gene lost 4 bases and the J gene lost 1 base, with 16 bases spanning the gap.

The chain carries TRBV7-6 and TRBJ1-6; D may be TRBD1 (6 bases). The CDR3 spans 14 residues. Germline CDR1 SGHVS, CDR2 FNYEAQ. The V gene lost 1 base and the J gene lost 8 bases, with 9 bases spanning the gap. Here the CDR3 DNA reads TGTGCCAGCAGCTTAGGACAGGAGCATTCACCCCTCCACTTT. This codes for CASSLGQEHSPLHF.

Note on this clonotype: Sequence at one end of the junction differs from germline and may be a read error. The rearrangement joins TRBV2 to TRBJ2-3; tentatively, D is TRBD2 (6 bases). Germline V gives CDR1 SNHLY, CDR2 FYNNEI. CDR3 length: 16 residues. CDR3: CASSWAGLVAVDTLYF. The DNA of the CDR3 is TGTGCCAGCAGTTGGGCGGGACTGGTCGCCGTCGATACGCTGTATTTT.

The chain is built from TRBV9 and TRBJ2-7; TRBD1 agrees at 8 bases. The germline gives CDR1 SGDLS, CDR2 YYNGEE. The CDR3 spans 15 residues. V shed 3 bases, J shed 8 bases, and the junction held 13 bases outside the gene matches. Written as DNA, the CDR3 is TGTGCCAGCAGCGGAACAGTTCGACAGGGGAGCCAGCAGTACTTC. Translated, it gives CASSGTVRQGSQQYF.

The V call is TRBV7-3, the J call TRBJ2-1; TRBD2 is a possible D gene (5 bases). Germline V gives CDR1 SGHTA, CDR2 FQGTGA. Between the trimmed V and J ends, which lost 5 bases and 9 bases, there was a span of 20 bases. This CDR3 region has 15 residues. The CDR3 sequence: CASSHLNVTDFEQFF. In DNA form, the CDR3 reads TGTGCCAGCAGCCATCTGAACGTGACGGACTTTGAGCAGTTCTTC.

A word on this clonotype: At one end, the junction sequence differs from germline, possibly due to a read error. This chain uses TRBV5-1 with TRBJ1-3; D unresolved. Germline CDR1 SGHRS, CDR2 YFSETQ. CDR3 length: 13 amino acids. The CDR3 reads CASSSQTRDTIYF. Written as DNA, the CDR3 is TGTGCCAGCAGCTCGCAGACTCGAGACACCATATATTTT.

To note about this clonotype: At one of its ends the junction is not consistent with the germline gene, which may arise from a read error. The rearrangement links TRBV7-3 to TRBJ1-4; D not certain. The CDR3 loop spans 14 amino acids. Germline V gene data show CDR1 as SGHTA and CDR2 as FQGTGA. The CDR3, as DNA: TGTGCCAGCAGCTTAGGTTCCGACTATGGCTACACCTTCTTT. This sequence encodes CASSLGSDYGYTFF.

The table lists this clonotype with many counts. DNA for the CDR3: TGTGCCAGCAGCATCCTTCCGGGACAGGGCGTATACGAGCAGTACTTC. As protein: CASSILPGQGVYEQYF. This chain joins TRBV5-5 and TRBJ2-7; 9 bases are a match to TRBD1. The CDR3 sequence is 16 residues long. The germline CDR1 and CDR2 sequences are SGHKS and YYEKEE (reference sequence). V lost 4 bases, J lost 4 bases, and 12 bases stayed unmatched.

With regard to this clonotype: No DNA is shown, since the ends of the CDR3 on it are uncertain; the CDR3 is the one TCRdb lists. This rearrangement joins TRBV7-6 to TRBJ2-5. Ends included, the CDR3 has 18 residues. The germline gives CDR1 SGHVS, CDR2 FNYEAQ. The chain's CDR3 is CASFEATNEKLFFETQYF.

The chain links TRBV6-2 or TRBV6-3 to TRBJ1-6; 11 bases align to TRBD1. Germline V lookup: CDR1 MNHEY, CDR2 SVGEGT. The CDR3 has 14 residues. Losses at the gene ends were 8 bases for V and 9 bases for J; bases not matched to a gene: 6. Here the CDR3 reads CASYVGQGASPLHF. CDR3 bases: TGTGCCAGCTACGTAGGACAGGGGGCTTCACCCCTCCACTTT.

This clonotype was seen at least ten times. The V call is TRBV29-1, the J call TRBJ1-3, with D unclear. The CDR3 covers 13 residues. Germline V gives CDR1 SQVTM, CDR2 ANQGSEA. Trimming pared 7 bases from V and 0 bases from J, leaving 10 bases between. CDR3 sequence: CSAQTSSGNTIYF. The CDR3 DNA follows: TGCAGCGCTCAGACAAGCTCTGGAAACACCATATATTTT.